This entry lists 10 T cell receptor beta chains sequenced from one sample in a study of blood T cell repertoires in COVID-19. The table came from immunoSEQ multiplex PCR; TCRdb's copy has only in-frame clones and leaves some out. Here the sample spans a few hundred thousand clones, more than 85% being singletons. Sequencing input: peripheral blood. The receptors come from a man between 25 and 39 years old with acute or convalescent COVID-19.

CDR3 region: CASSLHSVAQYF. The CDR3, as DNA: TGTGCCAGCAGTTTACATAGCGTCGCGCAGTATTTT. The V and J genes are TRBV12-3 or TRBV12-4 and TRBJ2-3; weak D call: TRBD2 (5 bases). V dropped 2 bases and J dropped 10 bases, with 10 bases sitting between them. The CDR3 consists of 12 residues.

The DNA of the CDR3 is TGTGCCAGCAGCTTACGCAGGAACACTGAAGCTTTCTTT. It codes for CASSLRRNTEAFF. The chain couples TRBV7-3 to TRBJ1-1; D gene unclear. The CDR3 loop spans 13 amino acids. Trimming took 2 bases from V and 1 from J, leaving 5 bases between them. The germline V gene has CDR1 SGHTA and CDR2 FQGTGA.

The chain carries TRBV19 and TRBJ1-2, with D maybe TRBD1 (5 bases). Trimming removed 3 bases at V and 4 bases at J, with 15 bases between. The CDR3 runs 15 residues. CDR1 and CDR2 from the germline V gene are LNHDA and SQIVND (reference sequence). CDR3 loop: CASSMGGAGRYGYTF. CDR3 nucleotides: TGTGCCAGTAGTATGGGCGGGGCAGGACGCTATGGCTACACCTTC.

The chain's CDR3 is CSVEFLAGGNEQFF. The DNA for the CDR3 is TGCAGCGTTGAGTTTCTAGCGGGGGGGAATGAGCAGTTCTTC. This chain joins TRBV29-1 and TRBJ2-1, with TRBD2 matching 12 bases. CDR1 is SQVTM and CDR2 is ANQGSEA in the germline V gene. The CDR3 has 14 amino acids. V was clipped by 3 bases and J by 7 bases; unmatched bases: 4.

The V call is TRBV11-2, the J call TRBJ1-1, with 7 bases matching TRBD1. Germline V gene sequence: CDR1 SGHAT, CDR2 FQNNGV. The CDR3 is made up of 17 amino acids. With 1 base clipped from V and 4 bases from J, the junction kept 12 bases outside the gene matches. CDR3 DNA sequence: TGTGCCAGCAGCTTAGGTCCCCTAGGGCAGGGGGGCACTGAAGCTTTCTTT. This encodes CASSLGPLGQGGTEAFF. Combining the CDR3 with reference TRBV11-2 and TRBJ1-1 gives the whole variable domain EAGVAQSPRYKIIEKRQSVAFWCNPISGHATLYWYQQILGQGPKLLIQFQNNGVVDDSQLPKDRFSAERLKGVDSTLKIQPAKLEDSAVYLCASSLGPLGQGGTEAFFGQGTRLTVV.

The rearrangement joins TRBV7-6 to TRBJ2-1, with 9 bases aligning to TRBD2. CDR3 length equals 17 residues. Looked up from germline, CDR1 is SGHVS and CDR2 is FNYEAQ. With 3 bases clipped from V and 6 bases from J, the junction kept 12 bases outside the gene matches. CDR3: CASSFPKVAGDTNEQFF. In DNA form, the CDR3 reads TGTGCCAGCAGCTTCCCGAAGGTAGCGGGAGATACCAATGAGCAGTTCTTC. Filled out from reference TRBV7-6 and TRBJ2-1, the complete variable domain reads GAGVSQSPRYKVTKRGQDVALRCDPISGHVSLYWYRQALGQGPEFLTYFNYEAQQDKSGLPNDRFSAERPEGSISTLTIQRTEQRDSAMYRCASSFPKVAGDTNEQFFGPGTRLTVL.

The chain couples TRBV18 to TRBJ1-2; D is perhaps TRBD1 (6 bases). Germline values: CDR1 KGHSH, CDR2 LQKENI. V lost 1 base and J 3 bases, leaving 12 bases between the germline ends. The CDR3 sequence is 15 residues long. In DNA, the CDR3 is TGTGCCAGCTCACCACAGGCGACAGGAGACTATGGCTACACCTTC. Translation gives CASSPQATGDYGYTF.

The genes are TRBV27 and TRBJ1-6, with 9 bases that match TRBD1. Germline CDR1 and CDR2: MNHEY and SMNVEV (reference sequence). CDR3 length: 13 amino acids. The junction had 4 bases not matched to a gene; V was cut back by 6 bases and J by 10 bases. CDR3 bases: TGTGCCAGCAGGGGACAGGGTTTGTCACCCCTCCACTTT. This gives the protein CASRGQGLSPLHF.

The chain employs TRBV10-3 and TRBJ1-5; the D is unclear. The V end lost 4 bases, the J end lost 0 bases, and 7 bases lay between the germline ends. This CDR3 has 14 amino acids. The germline V gene has CDR1 ENHRY and CDR2 SYGVKD. The CDR3 nucleotides are TGTGCCATCAGTGCGACGGGTAGCAATCAGCCCCAGCATTTT. Its protein is CAISATGSNQPQHF.

V gene TRBV28 combines with J gene TRBJ2-7; maybe TRBD1 (5 bases). The CDR3 is 15 amino acids. Germline assignment: CDR1 MDHEN and CDR2 SYDVKM. V lost 6 bases, J lost 5 bases, and 20 bases lay in between. CDR3 sequence (DNA): TGTGCCAGCAGGATATACAGGAAATCCATCCACGAGCAGTACTTC. Amino acids: CASRIYRKSIHEQYF.